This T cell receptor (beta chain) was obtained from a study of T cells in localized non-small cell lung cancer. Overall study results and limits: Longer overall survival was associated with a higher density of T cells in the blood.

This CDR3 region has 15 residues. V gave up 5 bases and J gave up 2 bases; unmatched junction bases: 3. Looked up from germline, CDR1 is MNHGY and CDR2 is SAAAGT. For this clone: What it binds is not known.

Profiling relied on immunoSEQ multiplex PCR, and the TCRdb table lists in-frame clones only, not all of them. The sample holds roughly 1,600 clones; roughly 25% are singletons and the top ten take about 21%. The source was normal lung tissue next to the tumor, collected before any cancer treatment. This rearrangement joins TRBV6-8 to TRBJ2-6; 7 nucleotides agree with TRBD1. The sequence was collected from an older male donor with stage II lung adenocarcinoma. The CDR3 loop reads CASSDTGAGANVLTF. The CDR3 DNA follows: TGTGCCAGCAGTGACACAGGGGCTGGGGCCAACGTCCTGACTTTC.